This TCR beta chain was recorded in a study of tumor-infiltrating lymphocytes in primary liver carcinoma. Total RNA (roughly 0.45 ug) served as template for TCR beta cDNA synthesis primed by a constant-region primer. Three-round nested multiplex PCR performed with slightly modified ARM-PCR produced the TCR beta libraries. The study ran its first two PCR rounds for roughly 11 cycles each, using TRBV1-TRBV30 forward primers and a C-beta reverse primer. MiXCR was run by TCRdb on the multiplex PCR reads, yielding one entry per CDR3 protein. The sample yields 55,000 to 65,000 distinct CDR3 sequences, about two thirds seen once. The CDR3 extends over 15 amino acids. The germline gives CDR1 MDHEN, CDR2 SYDVKM. Co-extraction yielded RNA and DNA from approximately 22-30 mg of unsorted bulk tissue.

The chain uses TRBV28 and TRBJ2-7; D might be TRBD1 or TRBD2, each matching 5 bases. The sample taken for sequencing was liver tumor tissue from sampling region 2. The subset denotes: tumor region T2, inferior pole. The sequence was collected from a middle-aged man with primary liver carcinoma and hepatitis B virus infection. The CDR3 nucleotides read TGTGCTAGCTGTAGGGGACGGCAGGATTCCTACGAGCAGTACTTC. The encoded protein is CASCRGRQDSYEQYF. The full variable domain, its missing parts supplied by reference TRBV28 and TRBJ2-7, is DVKVTQSSRYLVKRTGEKVFLECVQDMDHENMFWYRQDPGLGLRLIYFSYDVKMKEKGDIPEGYSVSREKKERFSLILESASTNQTSMYLCASCRGRQDSYEQYFGPGTRLTVT.